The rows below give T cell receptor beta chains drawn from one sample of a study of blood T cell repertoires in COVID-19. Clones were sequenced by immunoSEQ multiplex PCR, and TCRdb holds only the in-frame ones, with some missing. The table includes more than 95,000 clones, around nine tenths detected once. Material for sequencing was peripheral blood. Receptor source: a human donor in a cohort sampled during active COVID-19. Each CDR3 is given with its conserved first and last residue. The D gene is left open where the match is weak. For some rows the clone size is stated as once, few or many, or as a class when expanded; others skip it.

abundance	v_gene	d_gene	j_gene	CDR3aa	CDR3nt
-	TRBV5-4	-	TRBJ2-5	CASSRGRGAQETQYF	TGTGCCAGCAGTAGGGGCAGGGGGGCACAAGAGACCCAGTACTTC
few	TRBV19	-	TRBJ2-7	CASSPSSPDGGYEQYF	TGTGCCAGTAGTCCCTCCTCCCCGGACGGAGGCTACGAGCAGTACTTC
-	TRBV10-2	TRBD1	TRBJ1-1	CASIGTEKRNTEAFF	TGCGCCAGCATCGGGACAGAGAAAAGGAACACTGAAGCTTTCTTT
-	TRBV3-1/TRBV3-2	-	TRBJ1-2	CASSQGSGYGYTF	TGTGCCAGCAGCCAAGGATCAGGCTATGGCTACACCTTC
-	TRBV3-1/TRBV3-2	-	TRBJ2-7	CASSQVSRHSYEQYF	TGTGCCAGCAGCCAAGTGTCCAGGCACTCCTACGAGCAGTACTTC
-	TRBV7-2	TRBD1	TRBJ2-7	CASSSLPPTGKIDEQYF	TGTGCCAGCAGCTCCCTGCCCCCGACAGGGAAAATCGACGAGCAGTACTTC
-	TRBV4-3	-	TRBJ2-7	CASSQERGGSKGEQYF	TGCGCCAGCAGCCAAGAGCGAGGAGGATCCAAGGGCGAGCAGTACTTC
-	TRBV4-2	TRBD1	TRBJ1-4	CASSQDSGGGEKLFF	TGTGCCAGCAGCCAAGATTCAGGGGGCGGGGAAAAACTGTTTTTT
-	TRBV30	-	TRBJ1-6	CAWSSGLRNNSPLHF	TGTGCCTGGAGTTCGGGTCTTCGCAATAATTCACCCCTCCACTTT
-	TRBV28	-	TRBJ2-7	CASGSSYEQYF	TGTGCCTCAGGGTCCTCCTACGAGCAGTACTTC
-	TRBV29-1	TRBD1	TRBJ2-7	CSVGLQGVHEQYF	TGCAGCGTTGGACTACAGGGGGTCCACGAGCAGTACTTC
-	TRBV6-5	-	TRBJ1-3	CASSYRQSSGNTIYF	TGTGCCAGCAGTTACCGACAGAGCTCTGGAAACACCATATATTTT
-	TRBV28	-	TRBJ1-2	CASRQGGYTF	TGTGCCAGCAGACAGGGCGGCTACACCTTC